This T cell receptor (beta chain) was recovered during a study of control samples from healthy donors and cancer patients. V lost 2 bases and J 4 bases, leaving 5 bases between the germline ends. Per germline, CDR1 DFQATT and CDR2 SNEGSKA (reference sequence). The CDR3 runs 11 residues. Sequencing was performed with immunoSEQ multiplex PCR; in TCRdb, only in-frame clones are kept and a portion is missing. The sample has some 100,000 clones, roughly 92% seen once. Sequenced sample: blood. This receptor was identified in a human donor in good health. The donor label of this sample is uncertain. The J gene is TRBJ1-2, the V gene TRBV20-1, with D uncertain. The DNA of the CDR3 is TGCAGTGCTAGATGGGTCTATGGCTACACCTTC. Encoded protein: CSARWVYGYTF.